The 25 T cell receptor beta chains given below trace back to one sample, sequenced in a study of T-cell reconstitution after alpha-beta-depleted transplantation in children. Library preparation (for TCRbeta) was performed with unique molecular identifiers. TCRdb re-called the PCR reads through MiXCR, storing one row per CDR3 protein. The data hold some 300,000 distinct CDR3 sequences, with about 9.3% observed a single time. Material: PBMCs from the stem cell graft donor, obtained from the stem cell graft. The receptors shown here come from a human donor who donated a stem cell graft to a child with acute lymphoblastic leukemia.

The table lists this clonotype with many counts. The chain joins TRBV12-3 or TRBV12-4 to TRBJ2-3; D perhaps matches TRBD2 (6 bases). The germline V and J ends were trimmed by 7 bases and 2 bases, with 16 bases remaining between them. This CDR3 region has 15 residues. CDR3 coding DNA: TGTGCCAGCACCCCACAGGAGGGGAACACAGATACGCAGTATTTT. Protein sequence: CASTPQEGNTDTQYF.

V gene TRBV28 combines with J gene TRBJ1-2; 8 bases agree with TRBD1. Looked up from germline, CDR1 is MDHEN and CDR2 is SYDVKM. The CDR3 covers 17 residues. V shed 3 bases, J shed 5 bases, and the junction held 14 bases outside the gene matches. The CDR3: CASSFDRQQGGWYGYTF. For the CDR3, the DNA is TGTGCCAGCAGTTTTGATCGTCAACAGGGGGGGTGGTATGGCTACACCTTC.

This clonotype came up many times. The genes are TRBV19 and TRBJ1-2, with a tentative D call TRBD1 (5 bases). The V gene lost 3 bases and the J gene lost 3 bases, with 11 bases spanning the gap. This CDR3 comprises 14 residues. Germline V gene data show CDR1 as LNHDA and CDR2 as SQIVND (reference sequence). The CDR3 DNA follows: TGTGCCAGTAGTATTATTGGCAGGGACTATGGCTACACCTTC. Translation gives CASSIIGRDYGYTF.

The chain carries TRBV20-1 and TRBJ1-1; no clear D gene. This CDR3 comprises 12 residues. CDR1 is DFQATT and CDR2 is SNEGSKA in the germline V gene (reference sequence). Trimming pared 3 bases from V and 0 bases from J, leaving 5 bases between. CDR3 protein: CSASPVNTEAFF. CDR3 DNA: TGCAGTGCTAGTCCGGTGAACACTGAAGCTTTCTTT.

Turning to this clonotype: Its ends do not fully match the called genes, so a read error is possible. V and J are TRBV12-3 or TRBV12-4 and TRBJ2-7; 7 positions match TRBD2. This CDR3 is built from 14 residues. The CDR3: CASSLFTAREEHYF. For the CDR3, the DNA is TGTGCCAGCAGTTTATTCACCGCTCGGGAGGAGCATTACTTC.

The table lists this clonotype with a few counts. This rearrangement joins TRBV5-1 to TRBJ1-2; possibly TRBD1 for D (5 bases). The germline gives CDR1 SGHRS, CDR2 YFSETQ. The CDR3 consists of 15 residues. V gave up 3 bases and J gave up 0 bases, with 12 bases separating them. In DNA, the CDR3 is TGCGCCAGCAGCTCACGACAGACTTCTAACTATGGCTACACCTTC. Protein product: CASSSRQTSNYGYTF.

The rearrangement uses TRBV4-3 and TRBJ2-2; the D gene could be TRBD1 or TRBD2 (5 bases each). Germline CDR1 reads LGHNA; CDR2 reads YSLEER. This CDR3 is 16 amino acids long. The V and J ends lost 0 bases and 6 bases respectively, with 14 bases between them. The CDR3 sequence is CASSQDWQGRAGELFF. The CDR3 coding sequence is TGCGCCAGCAGCCAAGATTGGCAGGGACGGGCCGGGGAGCTGTTTTTT.

This clonotype was seen a few times. The chain has TRBV3-1 and TRBJ2-7, with TRBD2 matching over 8 bases. CDR3 length: 19 residues. The ends lost 1 base at V and 1 base at J; junction bases unmatched: 15. Germline values: CDR1 LGHDT, CDR2 YNNKEL (reference sequence). CDR3 in DNA: TGTGCCAGCAGCCAAGCGAGGACGGCCGGGACTAGGAGATCCTACGAGCAGTACTTC. This encodes CASSQARTAGTRRSYEQYF.

This clonotype has more than one count but fewer than ten. The CDR3 DNA reads TGTGCCAGCAGTTGGGGGACAGGGGGCTTCGATGAGCAGTTCTTC. Translated, it gives CASSWGTGGFDEQFF. The chain combines TRBV5-4 with TRBJ2-1, with 12 bases fitting TRBD1. Germline-derived CDR1 and CDR2 are SGHNT and YYREEE (reference sequence). J gave up 8 bases and V 5 bases, and 8 bases lay outside the gene matches. The CDR3 covers 15 residues.

This clonotype was counted a few times. This chain links TRBV5-1 with TRBJ1-1; maybe TRBD1 (5 bases). The CDR3 sequence is 13 residues long. Trimming removed 6 bases from V and 5 bases from J, with 14 bases in between. Germline V CDR1 and CDR2: SGHRS, YFSETQ. The CDR3 DNA is TGCGCCAGCAATGACGGGGGAGGGACTGAAGCTTTCTTT. Protein sequence: CASNDGGGTEAFF.

This chain joins TRBV3-1 and TRBJ2-5, with 8 bases that match TRBD2. CDR3 length equals 19 residues. The germline V gene has CDR1 LGHDT and CDR2 YNNKEL (reference sequence). V dropped 0 bases and J dropped 0; count of bases not matched to a gene: 12. For the CDR3, the DNA is TGTGCCAGCAGCCAAGATCGGTCTAGCGGGCTAGCACACCAAGAGACCCAGTACTTC. It yields the protein CASSQDRSSGLAHQETQYF.

The rearrangement joins TRBV20-1 to TRBJ2-5, with D maybe TRBD2 (6 bases). The germline CDR1 and CDR2 sequences are DFQATT and SNEGSKA (reference sequence). V lost 2 bases to trimming and J lost 2 bases, with 15 bases between them. The CDR3 consists of 15 residues. The CDR3 protein is CSARTWGGEQETQYF. The CDR3 DNA follows: TGCAGTGCTAGAACGTGGGGAGGAGAGCAAGAGACCCAGTACTTC.

This clonotype was detected only a few times. This chain uses TRBV6-1 with TRBJ2-1; 8 nucleotides line up with TRBD2. J gave up 7 bases and V 5 bases, and 7 bases lay outside the gene matches. The germline CDR1 and CDR2 sequences are MNHNS and SASEGT. The CDR3 is made up of 14 amino acids. DNA for the CDR3: TGTGCCAGCAGTCGGGGAGCGGGAGTTAATGAGCAGTTCTTC. This gives the protein CASSRGAGVNEQFF.

The chain couples TRBV29-1 to TRBJ2-1; D uncertain. The CDR3 spans 12 residues. Germline CDR1 is SQVTM and CDR2 is ANQGSEA. Trimming left V 0 bases short and J 10 bases short, with 10 bases between. The CDR3 nucleotides read TGCAGCGTTGAAGATCAAAGACAAGAGCAGTTCTTC. Encoded protein: CSVEDQRQEQFF.

The table lists this clonotype with a few counts. V is TRBV7-2 and J is TRBJ2-3, with no clear D. Germline V gene lookup returns CDR1 SGHTA and CDR2 FQGNSA. CDR3 length: 15 residues. V lost 8 bases and J lost 0, with 15 bases in between. CDR3 residues: CASARDGKSTDTQYF. CDR3 DNA sequence: TGTGCCAGCGCAAGAGATGGGAAGAGCACAGATACGCAGTATTTT.

The chain uses TRBV4-1 and TRBJ1-1; D unclear. V lost 3 bases and J lost 6, with 11 bases in between. CDR3 length: 13 amino acids. Germline V gene data show CDR1 as MGHRA and CDR2 as YSYEKL. The CDR3, as DNA: TGCGCCAGCAGCCATCTGTCCCCCGCTGAAGCTTTCTTT. This sequence encodes CASSHLSPAEAFF.

The sample holds many counts of this clonotype. This chain joins TRBV7-9 and TRBJ1-2; D unclear. Trimming took off 0 bases at V and 8 bases at J, with 13 bases between the two ends. The CDR3 runs 14 residues. The germline gives CDR1 SEHNR, CDR2 FQNEAQ (reference sequence). The CDR3 reads CASSLAGQRIGYTF. As DNA, the CDR3 is TGTGCCAGCAGCTTAGCAGGGCAGAGAATCGGCTACACCTTC.

Many counts were recorded for this clonotype. The DNA for the CDR3 is TGTGCCAGCAGTTACCAGAAAAGCTACGAGCAGTACTTC. Its translation is CASSYQKSYEQYF. The chain couples TRBV6-2 or TRBV6-3 to TRBJ2-7; the D is unclear. The CDR3 loop spans 13 amino acids. Between the trimmed V and J ends, which lost 2 bases and 3 bases, there was a span of 8 bases. Germline CDR1 is MNHEY and CDR2 is SVGEGT.

This chain uses TRBV29-1 with TRBJ2-7; weak D call: TRBD1 (6 bases). The CDR3 spans 15 residues. The germline CDR1 and CDR2 sequences are SQVTM and ANQGSEA. Trimming shortened V by 1 base and J by 0 bases, and 13 bases separated the two germline ends. In nucleotides, the CDR3 is TGCAGCGTTGAAGTTGGGCAGGGGAGCTCCTACGAGCAGTACTTC. Its protein is CSVEVGQGSSYEQYF.

J is TRBJ2-3 and V is TRBV6-5, with 8 bases matching TRBD2. J gave up 0 bases and V 0 bases, and 2 bases lay outside the gene matches. Germline-derived CDR1 and CDR2 are MNHEY and SVGAGI. This CDR3 region has 16 residues. CDR3 region: CASSYSPSGSTDTQYF. The CDR3 DNA reads TGTGCCAGCAGTTACTCGCCTAGCGGGAGCACAGATACGCAGTATTTT.

J is TRBJ1-1 and V is TRBV12-3 or TRBV12-4; D is unclear. Trimming pared 8 bases from V and 1 base from J, leaving 11 bases between. This CDR3 is built from 13 residues. CDR3 region: CASYPGGNTEAFF. Here the CDR3 DNA reads TGTGCCAGCTACCCGGGAGGGAACACTGAAGCTTTCTTT.

In this sample, this clonotype turned up a few times. This chain connects TRBV20-1 to TRBJ1-1, with D perhaps TRBD1 (5 bases). Germline CDR1 and CDR2: DFQATT and SNEGSKA (reference sequence). Trimming took 2 bases from V and 2 from J, leaving 9 bases between them. The CDR3 extends over 13 amino acids. This CDR3 is CSARFGDNTEAFF. CDR3 DNA sequence: TGCAGTGCTAGATTCGGGGACAACACTGAAGCTTTCTTT.

This clonotype was detected only a few times. The chain couples TRBV20-1 to TRBJ1-1; 11 bases agree with TRBD1. Losses at the gene ends were 0 bases for V and 4 bases for J; bases not matched to a gene: 13. This CDR3 comprises 18 residues. Germline lookup yields CDR1 DFQATT and CDR2 SNEGSKA (reference sequence). The CDR3 sequence is CSARDHGTGGRLGTEAFF. CDR3 DNA sequence: TGCAGTGCTAGAGATCACGGGACAGGGGGAAGGTTGGGCACTGAAGCTTTCTTT.

This clonotype has a handful of counts. The rearrangement links TRBV28 to TRBJ1-2; 8 bases line up with TRBD1. J was trimmed by 4 bases and V by 4 bases; bases with no gene match: 11. From germline, CDR1 is MDHEN and CDR2 SYDVKM. This CDR3 has 16 residues. The CDR3 coding sequence is TGTGCCAGCAGTTCCCTCCGGACAGGGAGACCCTATGGCTACACCTTC. It yields the protein CASSSLRTGRPYGYTF.

V usage is TRBV27 and J usage is TRBJ2-5; TRBD1 matches at 7 bases. The CDR3 runs to 13 residues. Per germline, CDR1 MNHEY and CDR2 SMNVEV (reference sequence). V lost 4 bases and J lost 4; bases outside the gene matches: 3. The chain's CDR3 is CASSSRQGETQYF. The DNA for the CDR3 is TGTGCCAGCAGTTCCCGACAGGGAGAGACCCAGTACTTC.